This T cell receptor (beta chain) appears in the sequencing data of a study of T cells expressing NK-cell markers. About the study: Researchers got TCR beta repertoires out of sorted CD3+CD56+NKG2C+, CD3+CD56+NKG2C- and CD3+CD56-NKG2C+ T cells. With respect to HCMV, most of the eight sequenced donors were seropositive, and one was seronegative.

CDR1 and CDR2 (germline): MNHEY, SVGAGI. The CDR3 is made up of 15 amino acids. UMIs accompanied the 5'RACE template switching by which TCR beta cDNA was made. TCRdb reprocessed the 5' RACE reads, with one entry per CDR3 protein and no DNA. Its clone listing holds more than 400,000 distinct CDR3 sequences. The chain recombines TRBV6-5 with TRBJ1-2; TCRdb gives TRBD1 as the D gene, but with no DNA this cannot be confirmed. Sequencing was performed on blood T cells: a sorted CD56 or NKG2C T cell subset, CD4+ or CD8+ T cells, or bulk PBMC T cells (not recorded which). The sequence was collected from a woman aged 18-69 years in good health. The CDR3 sequence: CASSSRQAGIVGYTF.